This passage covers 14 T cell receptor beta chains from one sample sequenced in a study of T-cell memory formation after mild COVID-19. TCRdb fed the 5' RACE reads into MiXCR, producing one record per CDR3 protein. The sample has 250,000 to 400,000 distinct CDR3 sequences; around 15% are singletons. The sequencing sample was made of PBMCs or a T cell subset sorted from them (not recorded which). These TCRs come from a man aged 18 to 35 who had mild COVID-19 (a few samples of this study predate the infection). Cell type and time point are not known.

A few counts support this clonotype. CDR3 DNA sequence: TGTGCCAGCAGCGTAGAAGGGTTTGCGCAGTATTTT. Translated, it gives CASSVEGFAQYF. The chain uses TRBV9 and TRBJ2-3; D uncertain. The CDR3 length is 12 residues. V was trimmed by 0 bases and J by 10 bases, leaving 9 bases between them. Per the germline V gene, CDR1 is SGDLS and CDR2 is YYNGEE.

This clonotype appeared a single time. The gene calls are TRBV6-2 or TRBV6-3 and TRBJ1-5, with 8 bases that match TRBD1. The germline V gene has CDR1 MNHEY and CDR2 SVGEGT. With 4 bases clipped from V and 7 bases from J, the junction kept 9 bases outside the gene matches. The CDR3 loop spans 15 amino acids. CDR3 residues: CASSWEQGVRQPQHF. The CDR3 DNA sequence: TGTGCCAGCAGTTGGGAACAGGGGGTACGGCAGCCCCAGCATTTT.

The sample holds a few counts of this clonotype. CDR3 region: CASSPTLGEQFF. The CDR3, as DNA: TGTGCCAGCAGCCCGACCCTTGGTGAGCAGTTCTTC. This chain links TRBV11-2 with TRBJ2-1; D is ambiguous. Germline V lookup: CDR1 SGHAT, CDR2 FQNNGV. V was shortened by 5 bases and J by 9 bases, with 11 bases between the two germline ends. The CDR3 contains 12 residues.

The CDR3 nucleotides read TGTGCCAGTAGTGTCAGGAGAGGAGGTCAGCCCCAGCATTTT. It translates to CASSVRRGGQPQHF. This chain links TRBV12-3 or TRBV12-4 with TRBJ1-5, with D unresolved. The CDR3 covers 14 residues. Trimming removed 9 bases at V and 6 bases at J, with 18 bases between.

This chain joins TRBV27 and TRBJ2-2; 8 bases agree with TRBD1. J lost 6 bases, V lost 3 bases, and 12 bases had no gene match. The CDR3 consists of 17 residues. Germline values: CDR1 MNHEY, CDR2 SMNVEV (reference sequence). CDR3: CASSFLPRTGFSGELFF. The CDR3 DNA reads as TGTGCCAGCAGTTTCCTTCCTCGGACAGGGTTCTCCGGGGAGCTGTTTTTT.

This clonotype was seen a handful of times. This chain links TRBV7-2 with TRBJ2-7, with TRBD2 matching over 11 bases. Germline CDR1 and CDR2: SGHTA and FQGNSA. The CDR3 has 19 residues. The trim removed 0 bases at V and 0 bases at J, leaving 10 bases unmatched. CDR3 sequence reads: CASSLAPSSGGSLSYEQYF. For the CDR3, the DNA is TGTGCCAGCAGCTTAGCTCCGTCTAGCGGGGGGTCACTCTCCTACGAGCAGTACTTC.

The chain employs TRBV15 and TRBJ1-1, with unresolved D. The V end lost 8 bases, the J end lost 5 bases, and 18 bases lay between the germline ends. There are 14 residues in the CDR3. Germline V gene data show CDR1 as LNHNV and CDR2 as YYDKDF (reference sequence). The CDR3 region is CATYLWPMGTEAFF. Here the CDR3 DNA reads TGTGCCACCTATCTTTGGCCGATGGGGACTGAAGCTTTCTTT.

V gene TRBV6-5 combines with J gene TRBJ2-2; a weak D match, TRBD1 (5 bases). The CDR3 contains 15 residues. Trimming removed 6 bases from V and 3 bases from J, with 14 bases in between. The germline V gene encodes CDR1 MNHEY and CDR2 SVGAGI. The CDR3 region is CASSLRQKHTGELFF. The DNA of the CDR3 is TGTGCCAGCAGCCTACGACAGAAACACACCGGGGAGCTGTTTTTT.

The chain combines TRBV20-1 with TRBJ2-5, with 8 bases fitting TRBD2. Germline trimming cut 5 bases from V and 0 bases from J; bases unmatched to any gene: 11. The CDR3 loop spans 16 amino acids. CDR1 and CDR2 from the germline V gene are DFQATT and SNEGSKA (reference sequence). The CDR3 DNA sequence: TGCAGTGCTCTGACTCGGCGGGGGGCGTACCAAGAGACCCAGTACTTC. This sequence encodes CSALTRRGAYQETQYF.

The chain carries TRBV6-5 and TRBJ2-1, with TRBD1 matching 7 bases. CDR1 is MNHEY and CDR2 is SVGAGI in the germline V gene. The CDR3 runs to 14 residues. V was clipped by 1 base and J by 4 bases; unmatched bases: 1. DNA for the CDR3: TGTGCCAGCAGTTACTTGGGACAGTACAATGAGCAGTTCTTC. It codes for CASSYLGQYNEQFF.

CDR3 loop: CSARDSSFYGYTF. DNA of the CDR3: TGCAGTGCTAGGGACAGTTCCTTCTATGGCTACACCTTC. V and J are TRBV20-1 and TRBJ1-2; D possibly corresponds to TRBD1 (6 bases). The CDR3 has 13 residues. The ends were cut back, 3 bases at V and 4 bases at J, with 12 bases in the middle. Germline lookup yields CDR1 DFQATT and CDR2 SNEGSKA (reference sequence).

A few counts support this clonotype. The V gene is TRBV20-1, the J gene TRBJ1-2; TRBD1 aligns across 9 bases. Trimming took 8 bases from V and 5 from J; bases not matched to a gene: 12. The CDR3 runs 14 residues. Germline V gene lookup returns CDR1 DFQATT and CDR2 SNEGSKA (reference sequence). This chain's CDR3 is CSCAHRGRPYGYTF. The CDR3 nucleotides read TGCAGTTGTGCGCACAGGGGGCGTCCGTATGGCTACACCTTC.

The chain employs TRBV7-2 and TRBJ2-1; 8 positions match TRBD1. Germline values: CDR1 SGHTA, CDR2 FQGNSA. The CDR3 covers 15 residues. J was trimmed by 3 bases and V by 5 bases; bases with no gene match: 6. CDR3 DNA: TGTGCCAGCAGCAAAACAGGGGGGCTCTACAATGAGCAGTTCTTC. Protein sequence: CASSKTGGLYNEQFF.

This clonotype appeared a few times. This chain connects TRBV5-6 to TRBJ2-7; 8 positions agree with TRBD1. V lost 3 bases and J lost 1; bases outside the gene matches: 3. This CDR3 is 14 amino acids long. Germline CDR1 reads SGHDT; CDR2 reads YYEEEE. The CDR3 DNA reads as TGTGCCAGCAGCTCCCGGGACAGGTCCTACGAGCAGTACGTC. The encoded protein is CASSSRDRSYEQYV.